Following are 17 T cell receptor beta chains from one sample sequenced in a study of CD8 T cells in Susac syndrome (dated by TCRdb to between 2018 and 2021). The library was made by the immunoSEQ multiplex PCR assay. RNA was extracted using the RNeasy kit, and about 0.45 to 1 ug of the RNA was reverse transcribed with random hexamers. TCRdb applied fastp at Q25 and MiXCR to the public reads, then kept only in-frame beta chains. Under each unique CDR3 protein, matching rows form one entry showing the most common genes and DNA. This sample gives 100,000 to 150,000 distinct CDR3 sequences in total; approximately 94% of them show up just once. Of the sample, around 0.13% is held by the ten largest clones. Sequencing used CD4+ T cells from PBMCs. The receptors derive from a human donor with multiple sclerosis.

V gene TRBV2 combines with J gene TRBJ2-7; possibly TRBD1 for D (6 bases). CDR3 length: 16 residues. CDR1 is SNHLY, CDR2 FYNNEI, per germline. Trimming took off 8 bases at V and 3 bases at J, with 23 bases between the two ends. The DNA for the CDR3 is TGTGCCAGCCGCTATATTCCCCGACAGGAGAGCTACGAGCAGTACTTC. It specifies CASRYIPRQESYEQYF.

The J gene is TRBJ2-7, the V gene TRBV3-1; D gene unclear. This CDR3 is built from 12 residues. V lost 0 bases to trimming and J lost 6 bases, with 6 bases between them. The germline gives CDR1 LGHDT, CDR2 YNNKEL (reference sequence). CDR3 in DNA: TGTGCCAGCAGCCAAGACACCTCCGAGCAGTACTTC. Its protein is CASSQDTSEQYF.

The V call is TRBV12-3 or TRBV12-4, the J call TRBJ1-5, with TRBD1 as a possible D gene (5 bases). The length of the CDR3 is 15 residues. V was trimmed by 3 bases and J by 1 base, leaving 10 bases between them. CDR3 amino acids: CASSLSGTSNQPQHF. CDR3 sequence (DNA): TGTGCCAGCAGTTTGTCGGGGACCAGCAATCAGCCCCAGCATTTT.

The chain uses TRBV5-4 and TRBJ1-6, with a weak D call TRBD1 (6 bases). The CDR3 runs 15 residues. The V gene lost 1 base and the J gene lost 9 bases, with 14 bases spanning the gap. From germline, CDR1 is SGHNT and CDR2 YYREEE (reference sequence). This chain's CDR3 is CASSLYKGVGSPLHF. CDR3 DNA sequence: TGTGCCAGCAGCTTGTATAAGGGGGTCGGTTCACCCCTCCACTTT.

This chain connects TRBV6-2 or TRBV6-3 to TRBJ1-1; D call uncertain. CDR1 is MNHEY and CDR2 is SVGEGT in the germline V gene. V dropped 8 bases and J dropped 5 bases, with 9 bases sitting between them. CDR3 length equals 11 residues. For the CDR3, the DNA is TGTGCCAGCTGTGGCCCGACTGAAGCTTTCTTT. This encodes CASCGPTEAFF.

The CDR3: CASSFGVVVLAGGPTGEQYF. DNA for the CDR3: TGCGCCAGCAGCTTCGGGGTCGTAGTGCTAGCGGGAGGACCTACAGGAGAGCAGTACTTC. The chain combines TRBV5-1 with TRBJ2-7, with TRBD2 matching 11 bases. The V gene end was trimmed by 2 bases and the J gene end by 7 bases; junction bases not matched to a gene: 23. CDR3 length equals 20 residues. The germline CDR1 and CDR2 sequences are SGHRS and YFSETQ.

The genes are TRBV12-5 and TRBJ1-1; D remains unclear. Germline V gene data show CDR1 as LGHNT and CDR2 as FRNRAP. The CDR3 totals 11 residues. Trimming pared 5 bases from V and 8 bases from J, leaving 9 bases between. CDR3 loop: CASGPPLEAFF. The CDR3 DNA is TGTGCTAGTGGTCCCCCCTTGGAAGCTTTCTTT.

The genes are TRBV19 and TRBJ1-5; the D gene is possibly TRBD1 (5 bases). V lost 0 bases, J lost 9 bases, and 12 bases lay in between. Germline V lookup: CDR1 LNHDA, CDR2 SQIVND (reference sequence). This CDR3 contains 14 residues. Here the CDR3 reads CASSIDPGKGPQHF. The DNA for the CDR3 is TGTGCCAGTAGTATAGATCCAGGGAAGGGGCCCCAGCATTTT.

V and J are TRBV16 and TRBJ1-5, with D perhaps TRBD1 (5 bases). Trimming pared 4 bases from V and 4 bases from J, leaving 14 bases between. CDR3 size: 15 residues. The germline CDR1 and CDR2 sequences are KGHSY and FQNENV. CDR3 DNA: TGTGCCAGCAGCCGAAGGCCAGGGCGTAATCAGCCCCAGCATTTT. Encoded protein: CASSRRPGRNQPQHF.

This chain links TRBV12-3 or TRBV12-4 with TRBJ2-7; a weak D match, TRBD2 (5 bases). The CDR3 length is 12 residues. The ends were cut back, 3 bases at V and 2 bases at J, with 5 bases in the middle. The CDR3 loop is CASSFGAYEQYF. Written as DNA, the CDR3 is TGTGCCAGCAGTTTCGGGGCCTACGAGCAGTACTTC.

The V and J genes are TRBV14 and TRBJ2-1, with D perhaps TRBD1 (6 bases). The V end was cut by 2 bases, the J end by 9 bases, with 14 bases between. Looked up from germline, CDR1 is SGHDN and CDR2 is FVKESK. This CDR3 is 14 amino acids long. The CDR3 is CASSQTPEGVEQFF. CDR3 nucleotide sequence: TGTGCCAGCAGCCAAACTCCCGAGGGGGTTGAGCAGTTCTTC.

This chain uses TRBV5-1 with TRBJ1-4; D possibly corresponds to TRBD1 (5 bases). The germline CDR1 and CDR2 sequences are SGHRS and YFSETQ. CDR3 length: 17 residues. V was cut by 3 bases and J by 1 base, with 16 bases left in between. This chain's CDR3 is CASSSHLGAETNEKLFF. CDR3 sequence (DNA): TGCGCCAGCAGCTCCCACCTAGGGGCGGAAACTAATGAAAAACTGTTTTTT. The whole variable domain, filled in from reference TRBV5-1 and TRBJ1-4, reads KAGVTQTPRYLIKTRGQQVTLSCSPISGHRSVSWYQQTPGQGLQFLFEYFSETQRNKGNFPGRFSGRQFSNSRSEMNVSTLELGDSALYLCASSSHLGAETNEKLFFGSGTQLSVL.

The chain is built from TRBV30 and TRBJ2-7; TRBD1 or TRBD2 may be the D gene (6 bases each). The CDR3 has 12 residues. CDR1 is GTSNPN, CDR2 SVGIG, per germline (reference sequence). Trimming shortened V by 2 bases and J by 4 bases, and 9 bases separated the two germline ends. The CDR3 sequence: CAWSRGQYEQYF. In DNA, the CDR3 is TGTGCCTGGAGTCGGGGGCAGTACGAGCAGTACTTC.

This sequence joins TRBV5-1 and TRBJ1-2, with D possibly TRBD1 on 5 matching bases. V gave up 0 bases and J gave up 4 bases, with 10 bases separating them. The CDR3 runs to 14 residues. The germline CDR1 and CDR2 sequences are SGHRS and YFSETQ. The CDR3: CASSLEGTPYGYTF. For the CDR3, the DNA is TGCGCCAGCAGCTTGGAAGGGACCCCCTATGGCTACACCTTC.

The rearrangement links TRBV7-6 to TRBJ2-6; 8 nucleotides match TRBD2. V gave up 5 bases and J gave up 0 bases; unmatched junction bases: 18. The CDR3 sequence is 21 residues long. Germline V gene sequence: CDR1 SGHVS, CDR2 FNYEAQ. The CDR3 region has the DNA TGTGCCAGCAGCCCCCCCAGACGTCGGAGCGGGAGCGTCTCTGGGGCCAACGTCCTGACTTTC. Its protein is CASSPPRRRSGSVSGANVLTF.

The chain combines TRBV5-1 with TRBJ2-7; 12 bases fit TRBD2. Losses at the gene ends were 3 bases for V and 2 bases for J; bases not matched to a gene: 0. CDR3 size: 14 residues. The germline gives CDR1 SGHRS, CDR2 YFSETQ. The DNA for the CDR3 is TGCGCCAGCAGCTGGACTAGCGGGACCTACGAGCAGTACTTC. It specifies CASSWTSGTYEQYF.

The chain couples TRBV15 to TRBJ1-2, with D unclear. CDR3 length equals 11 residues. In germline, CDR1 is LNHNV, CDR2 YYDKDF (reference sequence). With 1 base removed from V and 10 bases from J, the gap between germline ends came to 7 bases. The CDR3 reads CATSRGSDYTF. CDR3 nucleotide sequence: TGTGCCACCAGCAGAGGTAGCGACTACACCTTC.